These 15 T cell receptor beta chains originate from one sample sequenced in a study of regulatory T cells in long-lasting Graves disease. Time point meaning: newly diagnosed GD, antithyroid drugs for less than 3 months. The TCR library was made from RNA extracted from PBMCs. TCR beta libraries were built with iRepertoire HTBI primers and Arm-PCR of CDR3 regions. TCRdb processed the multiplex PCR reads anew with MiXCR; each CDR3 protein has one entry. Here the sample spans 560,000 or so distinct CDR3 sequences, 15% to 20% being singletons. Another study also made use of these data, one on T cells in Graves' hyperthyroidism and ophthalmopathy.

Sequencing used peripheral blood mononuclear cells (PBMCs), obtained at new diagnosis, from a patient treated with antithyroid drugs. The receptors here all came from a man between 18 and 29 years old with Graves disease.

This clonotype was counted a few times. The chain has TRBV6-1 and TRBJ1-5; D is unclear. Germline V gene sequence: CDR1 MNHNS, CDR2 SASEGT. The CDR3 totals 15 residues. Trimming removed 1 base from V and 7 bases from J, with 14 bases in between. The CDR3 bases are TGTGCCAGCAGTGAAGTGGGCCGAAACCCCCAGCCCCAGCATTTT. Translated, it gives CASSEVGRNPQPQHF.

This clonotype was seen repeatedly, ten times or more. The chain has TRBV7-4 and TRBJ2-3; D is perhaps TRBD1 (5 bases). CDR1 and CDR2 (germline): SGHVT, SQSDAQ. V lost 1 base and J lost 6, with 14 bases in between. The CDR3 runs 15 residues. The CDR3 coding sequence is TGTGCCAGCAGCTTAGACGCAGGGTGTGGTGATACGCAGTATTTT. It codes for CASSLDAGCGDTQYF.

The rearrangement joins TRBV19 to TRBJ1-2; D may be TRBD1 (5 bases). CDR1 and CDR2 from the germline V gene are LNHDA and SQIVND (reference sequence). This CDR3 contains 13 residues. CDR3 sequence reads: CDSGGVSFYGYTF. In DNA, the CDR3 is TGTGATTCCGGGGGGGTTTCCTTCTATGGCTACACCTTC.

This clonotype was counted only a few times. One end of the junction does not line up with germline, which may come from a read error. The chain links TRBV20-1 to TRBJ2-7; tentatively, D is TRBD2 (6 bases). Germline V gives CDR1 DFQATT, CDR2 SNEGSKA (reference sequence). CDR3 length: 15 residues. CDR3 region: CSARLPGSGAYEQCF. The CDR3, as DNA: TGCAGTGCTAGGCTCCCCGGGAGTGGCGCCTACGAGCAGTGCTTC.

This clonotype was recorded at least ten times. The rearrangement uses TRBV27 and TRBJ2-3, with 7 bases identical to TRBD2. The germline V gene encodes CDR1 MNHEY and CDR2 SMNVEV (reference sequence). The CDR3 has 15 residues. V was pared by 5 bases and J by 4 bases, with 9 bases of the junction left unmatched. The CDR3 bases are TGTGCCAGCAGTGCGTCACTAGCGACAGCAGATACGCAGTATTTT. It codes for CASSASLATADTQYF.

This clonotype appeared many times. The rearrangement links TRBV11-2 to TRBJ2-1; no firm D call. CDR3 length: 16 residues. The germline gives CDR1 SGHAT, CDR2 FQNNGV. The V and J ends lost 5 bases and 7 bases respectively, with 21 bases between them. CDR3 sequence: CASSPARVGGVNEQFF. CDR3 coding DNA: TGTGCCAGCAGCCCAGCTCGGGTTGGTGGAGTGAATGAGCAGTTCTTC.

This clonotype was seen ten or more times. This chain uses TRBV2 with TRBJ1-6, with 8 bases identical to TRBD1. CDR1 SNHLY and CDR2 FYNNEI come from the germline V gene. The CDR3 contains 14 residues. V shed 8 bases, J shed 7 bases, and the junction held 7 bases outside the gene matches. The CDR3, as DNA: TGTGCCAGCGCCCCCGACAGGGGAAATTCACCCCTCCACTTT. Translated, it gives CASAPDRGNSPLHF.

This clonotype was seen only a few times. The genes are TRBV20-1 and TRBJ2-3; D not resolved. CDR1 is DFQATT, CDR2 SNEGSKA, per germline (reference sequence). The CDR3 contains 13 residues. Deletions cut 7 bases from V and 3 bases from J, with 14 bases between. The CDR3 nucleotides read TGCAGTGGACTGGTGCGGCGAACAGATACGCAGTATTTT. Residues: CSGLVRRTDTQYF.

Only a few counts were recorded for this clonotype. The chain has TRBV27 and TRBJ2-6; D unclear. Trimming cost V 5 bases and J 0 bases, with 2 bases left between them. Germline assignment: CDR1 MNHEY and CDR2 SMNVEV (reference sequence). This CDR3 spans 13 amino acids. CDR3 sequence: CASSNSGANVLTF. Here the CDR3 DNA reads TGTGCCAGCAGTAACTCTGGGGCCAACGTCCTGACTTTC.

This clonotype occurred a few times. The rearrangement joins TRBV6-5 to TRBJ2-7; 7 bases fit TRBD1. CDR3 length: 15 residues. Germline V lookup: CDR1 MNHEY, CDR2 SVGAGI. The V segment lost 0 bases and the J segment 3 bases; nucleotides outside the gene matches: 5. CDR3: CASSYSGTAVYEQYF. For the CDR3, the DNA is TGTGCCAGCAGTTACTCCGGGACAGCAGTCTACGAGCAGTACTTC.

This clonotype was detected a few times. The rearrangement joins TRBV4-1 to TRBJ1-4; D gene ambiguous. Germline V gene sequence: CDR1 MGHRA, CDR2 YSYEKL. This CDR3 is built from 14 residues. V was cut by 0 bases and J by 12 bases, with 14 bases left in between. CDR3 sequence reads: CASSQEVRQRELFF. The DNA for the CDR3 is TGCGCCAGCAGCCAAGAAGTGCGGCAGAGGGAACTGTTTTTT.

This chain joins TRBV5-5 and TRBJ1-4, with TRBD1 matching 10 bases. J gave up 5 bases and V 2 bases, and 9 bases lay outside the gene matches. CDR1 is SGHKS and CDR2 is YYEKEE in the germline V gene (reference sequence). This CDR3 comprises 17 residues. CDR3 protein: CASSFVGTGAQNEKLFF. CDR3 sequence (DNA): TGTGCCAGCAGCTTTGTGGGGACAGGGGCGCAAAATGAAAAACTGTTTTTT.

This rearrangement joins TRBV5-1 to TRBJ1-2, with 11 positions matching TRBD1. The V gene's germline CDR1 is SGHRS and CDR2 YFSETQ. J gave up 4 bases and V 5 bases, and 4 bases lay outside the gene matches. This CDR3 is 14 amino acids long. Written as DNA, the CDR3 is TGCGCCAGCAGGCGGGACAGGGGGACCTATGGCTACACCTTC. Amino acids: CASRRDRGTYGYTF.

The V gene is TRBV5-1, the J gene TRBJ1-6; 8 nucleotides line up with TRBD1. This CDR3 contains 15 residues. V shed 0 bases and J 10 bases; nucleotides not matched to a gene: 6. Germline V gene lookup returns CDR1 SGHRS and CDR2 YFSETQ. This CDR3 is CASSLADREASPLHF. CDR3 DNA: TGCGCCAGCAGCTTGGCGGACAGGGAAGCGTCACCCCTCCACTTT.

The chain recombines TRBV6-2 or TRBV6-3 with TRBJ2-1; a possible D gene is TRBD2 (5 bases). The V and J ends lost 6 bases and 4 bases respectively, with 10 bases between them. This CDR3 spans 13 amino acids. Germline V gene data show CDR1 as MNHEY and CDR2 as SVGEGT. CDR3 coding DNA: TGTGCCAGCAGGTGGACTGCTTACAATGAGCAGTTCTTC. Translated: CASRWTAYNEQFF.